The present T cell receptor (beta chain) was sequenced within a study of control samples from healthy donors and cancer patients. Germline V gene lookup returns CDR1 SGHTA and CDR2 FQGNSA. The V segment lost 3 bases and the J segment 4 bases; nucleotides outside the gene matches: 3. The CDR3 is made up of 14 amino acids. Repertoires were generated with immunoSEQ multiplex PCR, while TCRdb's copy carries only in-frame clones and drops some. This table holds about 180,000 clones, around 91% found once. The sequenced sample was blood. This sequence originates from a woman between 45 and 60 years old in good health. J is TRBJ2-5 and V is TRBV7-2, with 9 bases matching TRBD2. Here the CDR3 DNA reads TGTGCCAGCAGCTTCTTAGCGGGGGTAGAGACCCAGTACTTC. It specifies CASSFLAGVETQYF.